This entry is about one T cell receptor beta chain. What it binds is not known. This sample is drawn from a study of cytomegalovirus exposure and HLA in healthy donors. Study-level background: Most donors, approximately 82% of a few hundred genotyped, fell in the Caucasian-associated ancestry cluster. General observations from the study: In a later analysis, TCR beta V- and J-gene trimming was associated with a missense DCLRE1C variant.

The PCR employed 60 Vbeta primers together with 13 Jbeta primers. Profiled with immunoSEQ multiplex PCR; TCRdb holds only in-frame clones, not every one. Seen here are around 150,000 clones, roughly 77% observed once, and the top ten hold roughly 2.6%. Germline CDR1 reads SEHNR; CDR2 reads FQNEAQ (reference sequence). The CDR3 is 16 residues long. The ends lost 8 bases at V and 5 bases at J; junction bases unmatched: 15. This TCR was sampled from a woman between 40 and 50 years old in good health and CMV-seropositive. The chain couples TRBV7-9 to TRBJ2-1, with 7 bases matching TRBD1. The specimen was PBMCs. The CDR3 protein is CASLPSPGQLNNEQFF. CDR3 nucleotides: TGTGCCAGCCTCCCTTCGCCGGGACAGTTGAACAATGAGCAGTTCTTC.